This TCR beta chain was found in a study of post-analysis software for immune sequencing data. Study at large: The patients showed relapsing-remitting, secondary progressive and progressive-relapsing multiple sclerosis courses.

Built from TCR beta cDNA, the libraries had unique molecular identifiers in them. TCRdb reprocessed the PCR reads with MiXCR, giving one entry per CDR3 protein. The table records hundreds of thousands of distinct CDR3 sequences, 25% to 30% of them present only once. A remark on this clonotype: Its target is not known.

Study conclusions and caveats: In patients, TRBV5-6, TRBV5-1 and TRBV20-1 belonged to about five TRBV segments found more frequently than in controls. In multiple sclerosis, normalized Chao1 diversity was significantly below that of controls.

The CDR3 covers 16 residues. J gave up 4 bases and V 3 bases, and 7 bases lay outside the gene matches. Germline V lookup: CDR1 SGHTA, CDR2 FQGNSA. The material sequenced was blood. The sequence came from a girl aged 5-17 years with multiple sclerosis. The rearrangement uses TRBV7-2 and TRBJ2-1; TRBD2 agrees at 9 bases. The CDR3: CASSLDAGGSYNEQFF. CDR3 nucleotide sequence: TGTGCCAGCAGCTTGGACGCGGGGGGGTCATACAATGAGCAGTTCTTC. The variable domain in full, completed from reference TRBV7-2 and TRBJ2-1, reads GAGVSQSPSNKVTEKGKDVELRCDPISGHTALYWYRQSLGQGLEFLIYFQGNSAPDKSGLPSDRFSAERTGGSVSTLTIQRTQQEDSAVYLCASSLDAGGSYNEQFFGPGTRLTVL.